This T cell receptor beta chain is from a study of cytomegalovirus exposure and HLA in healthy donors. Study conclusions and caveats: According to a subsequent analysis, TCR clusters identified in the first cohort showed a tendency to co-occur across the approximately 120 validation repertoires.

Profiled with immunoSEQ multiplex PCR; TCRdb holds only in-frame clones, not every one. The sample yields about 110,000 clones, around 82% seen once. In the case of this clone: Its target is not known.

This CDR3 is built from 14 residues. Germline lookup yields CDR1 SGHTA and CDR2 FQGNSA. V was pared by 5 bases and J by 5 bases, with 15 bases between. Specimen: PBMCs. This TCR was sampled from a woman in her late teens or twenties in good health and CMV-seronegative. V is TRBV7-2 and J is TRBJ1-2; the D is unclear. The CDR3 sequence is CASSPTGSNYGYTF. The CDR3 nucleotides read TGTGCCAGCAGCCCTACCGGGTCGAATTATGGCTACACCTTC.